This T cell receptor (beta chain) was observed in a study of T cells in Graves' hyperthyroidism and ophthalmopathy (dated by TCRdb to about 2019). Describing the broader study: Peripheral blood samples were taken at the time of initial diagnosis, prior to any treatment. TCR V-J signatures able to tell the groups apart were searched for in a discovery cohort of some 97 patients, of whom around 42 had Graves' ophthalmopathy and 55 to 65 had stable Graves' hyperthyroidism. An independent validation cohort of under 20 hyperthyroidism patients and 17 patients who later progressed to ophthalmopathy tested prospective prediction of ophthalmopathy. The approximately 95 discovery patients were divided at random into training and test sets in a 7:3 ratio. In several Graves' hyperthyroidism patients, the study also compared T-cell repertoires from thyroid tissue with T-cell repertoires from blood. After blood sampling, hyperthyroidism patients were treated with methimazole at a starting dose of 30 mg daily, and ophthalmopathy patients were treated with high-dose intravenous methylprednisolone. According to the paper, TCR Vbeta CDR3 sequencing was carried out on roughly 130 peripheral blood samples, which came from around 43 ophthalmopathy, around 75 hyperthyroidism and approximately 17 progressor patients. Points the paper makes about the study in general: Sample size was not statistically predetermined, and investigators were not blinded to group allocation. Blood samples also contained most of the expanded thyroid clonotypes (frequency above 0.001), which suggests that blood repertoires may reflect thyroid immune responses. In validation, progression to ophthalmopathy was predicted by the model with 70% to 71% sensitivity and 72.22% specificity, a median of 6.5 months before onset. Ophthalmopathy was separated from stable hyperthyroidism by a 13 V-J signature model, with 87.88% sensitivity and approximately 81% specificity obtained in cross-validation and 80%/75% obtained in testing.

In the ophthalmopathy patients, disease was moderately to severely active, with a Clinical Activity Score of 3 or more, a NOSPECS grade of 4 or more, and a duration of less than 3 months. The study excluded patients with uncontrolled infections, other autoimmune diseases, pregnancy or lactation. Diagnoses were based on clinical symptoms, serum thyroxine and TRAb, thyroid ultrasound and orbital computed tomography. Ficoll-Paque density gradient centrifugation was used to isolate PBMCs from approximately 11 ml of fresh peripheral blood. Total RNA was extracted with Trizol reagent, and quality was checked on an Agilent 2100 Bioanalyzer. The TCR beta CDR3 regions were amplified from the RNA transcripts. The TCR CDR3 was subjected to a first round of RT-PCR using the HTBI primer set and the Qiagen OneStep RT-PCR kit. A second multiplex PCR round built the libraries, followed by size selection and purification. Libraries were sequenced paired-end with 100 bp reads on an Illumina HiSeq2000. The study's processing was this. SOAPnuke was used to process the raw data, with reads discarded if the reads contained adapters or uncalled bases, had a mean Phred below 15, or lacked an exact constant-primer or identifier match. High-quality paired reads were merged with COPE v1.2.5, and unique nucleotide sequences were defined as clonotypes. Clonotypes were aligned to IMGT TRBV, TRBD and TRBJ reference segments using MiTCR v1.1. Only V-J combinations with frequency above 0.0001, covering 99% to 99.2% of repertoires, were analysed. A TCS score was defined as the ratio between F50 (clonal expansion) and ExV (chaos), using BLOSUM62-based TCRdist between CDR3 peptides within each V-J. Welch's t-statistics and random forest reduced fewer than 550 V-J features to around 14, which were used in a naive Bayes classifier (R e1071). Through fastp at Q25 and MiXCR, TCRdb rebuilt clones from the public reads, retaining in-frame beta chains. Duplicate CDR3 protein sequences are folded into a single record with the most common DNA and genes. The V and J calls, along with clone size, are taken from TCRdb and not from the paper's own processing. The sample has about 270,000 distinct CDR3 sequences on record, roughly 22% of them singletons. The top ten hold around 64% of the sample.

Turning to this clonotype: What this receptor recognizes is not known. Base-call qualities are not available, and no considerably larger clone is one nucleotide away.

The germline V gene supplies CDR1 SQVTM and CDR2 ANQGSEA. V drops 0 bases and J drops 7 bases, leaving 22 bases in between. From cysteine to phenylalanine, the CDR3 is 16 amino acids long. Only CDR3 DNA is held: 48 bases, read in frame from base 1. The receptor chain draws on TRBV29-1 and TRBJ2-7; the D segment is perhaps TRBD1 or TRBD2, each sharing 5 matched bases. Source material: blood. The sequence derives from a young man with Graves' ophthalmopathy. The DNA sequence is TGCAGCGTTGAAGATCGTGGAAGGAAGGGGCCGGGAGAGCAGTACTTC. Translated, this gives CSVEDRGRKGPGEQYF.